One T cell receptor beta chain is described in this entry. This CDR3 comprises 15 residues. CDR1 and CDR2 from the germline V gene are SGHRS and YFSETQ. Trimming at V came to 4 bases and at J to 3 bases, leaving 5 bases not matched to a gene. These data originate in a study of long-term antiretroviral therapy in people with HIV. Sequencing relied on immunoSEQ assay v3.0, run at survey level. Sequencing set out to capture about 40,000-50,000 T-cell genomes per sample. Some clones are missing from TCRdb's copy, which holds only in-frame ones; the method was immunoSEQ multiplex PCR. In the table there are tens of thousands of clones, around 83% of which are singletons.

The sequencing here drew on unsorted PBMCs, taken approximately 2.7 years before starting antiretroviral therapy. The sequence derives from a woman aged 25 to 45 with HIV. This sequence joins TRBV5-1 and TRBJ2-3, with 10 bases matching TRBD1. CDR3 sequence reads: CASSMGQGWTDTQYF. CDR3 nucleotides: TGCGCCAGCAGCATGGGACAGGGGTGGACAGATACGCAGTATTTT. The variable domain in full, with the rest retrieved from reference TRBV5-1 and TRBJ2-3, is KAGVTQTPRYLIKTRGQQVTLSCSPISGHRSVSWYQQTPGQGLQFLFEYFSETQRNKGNFPGRFSGRQFSNSRSEMNVSTLELGDSALYLCASSMGQGWTDTQYFGPGTRLTVL.